These T cell receptor beta chains were read from a single sample in a study of technical replicates of blood from several donors. Clones were read by immunoSEQ multiplex PCR, and TCRdb kept only the in-frame ones, dropping some. Here the sample spans about 81,000 clones, roughly four fifths being singletons. Material: PBMCs. These TCRs come from a human donor in good health. Some clones in this sample may be carry-over from other donors' samples. Each CDR3 is given with its conserved first and last residue. D genes are given only for firm matches. Size values are once, few and many counts, or a class for expanded clones, and some rows have none.

v_call: TRBV27
clone_size: -
d_call: -
j_call: TRBJ1-5
cdr3_nt: TGTGCCAGCAGTTTAGGCCCCTGGAGGGAGCCCCAGCATTTT
cdr3_aa: CASSLGPWREPQHF

v_call: TRBV5-4
clone_size: -
d_call: -
j_call: TRBJ2-5
cdr3_nt: TGTGCCAGCAGCTTGGGCTCTAGCAGCCAAGAGACCCAGTACTTC
cdr3_aa: CASSLGSSSQETQYF

v_call: TRBV5-4
clone_size: -
d_call: TRBD2
j_call: TRBJ2-5
cdr3_nt: TGTGCCAGCAGCTCGTCGGGGGGGCAGGCGACCCAGTACTTC
cdr3_aa: CASSSSGGQATQYF

v_call: TRBV9
clone_size: -
d_call: TRBD2
j_call: TRBJ2-1
cdr3_nt: TGTGCCAGCAGCGACATGACTAGCGGGAGGACCAATGAGCAGTTCTTC
cdr3_aa: CASSDMTSGRTNEQFF

v_call: TRBV19
clone_size: -
d_call: TRBD1
j_call: TRBJ2-7
cdr3_nt: TGTGCCAGTAGTTGGACAGGGGAGGACGAGCAGTACTTC
cdr3_aa: CASSWTGEDEQYF

v_call: TRBV4-1
clone_size: -
d_call: TRBD1
j_call: TRBJ1-6
cdr3_nt: TGCGCCAGCAGCCAAATGGGACAGGGGGAAAATTCACCCCTCCACTTT
cdr3_aa: CASSQMGQGENSPLHF

v_call: TRBV7-2
clone_size: -
d_call: TRBD2
j_call: TRBJ2-7
cdr3_nt: TGTGCCAGCAGCTATACGACTAGCGGGGGTCGTTACGAGCAGTACTTC
cdr3_aa: CASSYTTSGGRYEQYF

v_call: TRBV10-3
clone_size: -
d_call: -
j_call: TRBJ2-3
cdr3_nt: TGTGCCATCAGTGATGATGTCCGAGGAGATACGCAGTATTTT
cdr3_aa: CAISDDVRGDTQYF

v_call: TRBV9
clone_size: once
d_call: TRBD2
j_call: TRBJ2-3
cdr3_nt: TGTGCCAGCAGCGTAGCGATAGTAGCGGGGGGCACAGATACGCAGTATTTT
cdr3_aa: CASSVAIVAGGTDTQYF

v_call: TRBV7-6
clone_size: -
d_call: TRBD1
j_call: TRBJ2-2
cdr3_nt: TGTGCCAGCAGCTCACAGGGGGCCGGCACCGGGGAGCTGTTTTTT
cdr3_aa: CASSSQGAGTGELFF

v_call: TRBV5-5
clone_size: -
d_call: -
j_call: TRBJ2-3
cdr3_nt: TGTGCCAGCAGCCCGGGGGTTACTAGCACAGATACGCAGTATTTT
cdr3_aa: CASSPGVTSTDTQYF

v_call: TRBV6-5
clone_size: -
d_call: TRBD2
j_call: TRBJ2-3
cdr3_nt: TGTGCCAGCAGAGGGACTAGCGGGAGGTATACGCAGTATTTT
cdr3_aa: CASRGTSGRYTQYF

v_call: TRBV7-9
clone_size: -
d_call: -
j_call: TRBJ1-3
cdr3_nt: TGTGCCAGCAGCTCCGCAGGGTCCCTCGGAAACACCATATATTTT
cdr3_aa: CASSSAGSLGNTIYF

v_call: TRBV11-2
clone_size: -
d_call: TRBD2
j_call: TRBJ2-7
cdr3_nt: TGTGCCAGCACGTGGGGGAGGGCCAGCGAGCAGTACTTC
cdr3_aa: CASTWGRASEQYF

v_call: TRBV6-5
clone_size: -
d_call: TRBD1
j_call: TRBJ1-2
cdr3_nt: TGTGCCAGCTCGGACAGGGGACTTGGCTATGGCTACACCTTC
cdr3_aa: CASSDRGLGYGYTF

v_call: TRBV7-6
clone_size: -
d_call: TRBD1
j_call: TRBJ1-4
cdr3_nt: TGTGCCAGCAGCTTAGAGACAGGGTCGTGGGAAAAACTGTTTTTT
cdr3_aa: CASSLETGSWEKLFF

v_call: TRBV6-5
clone_size: -
d_call: -
j_call: TRBJ1-3
cdr3_nt: TGTGCCAGCAGTCGGGAGACAGCTGAAGGAAACACCATATATTTT
cdr3_aa: CASSRETAEGNTIYF

v_call: TRBV25-1
clone_size: -
d_call: -
j_call: TRBJ1-5
cdr3_nt: TGTGCCAGCAGTGCGTTCGGGGGCAATCAGCCCCAGCATTTT
cdr3_aa: CASSAFGGNQPQHF

v_call: TRBV7-2
clone_size: -
d_call: TRBD1
j_call: TRBJ2-2
cdr3_nt: TGTGCCAGCAGCTTAGTTGGGACAGCCGCGAACACCGGGGAGCTGTTTTTT
cdr3_aa: CASSLVGTAANTGELFF

v_call: TRBV7-9
clone_size: -
d_call: -
j_call: TRBJ2-5
cdr3_nt: TGTGCCAGCAGCCCAAACAATCGACTAGTCTTAGAGACCCAGTACTTC
cdr3_aa: CASSPNNRLVLETQYF

v_call: TRBV7-3
clone_size: -
d_call: TRBD2
j_call: TRBJ2-3
cdr3_nt: TGTGCCAGCAGCTGGACTAGCGGCACAGATACGCAGTATTTT
cdr3_aa: CASSWTSGTDTQYF

v_call: TRBV15
clone_size: -
d_call: TRBD1
j_call: TRBJ1-5
cdr3_nt: TGTGCCACCAGCAGAGGGGGACAGGGGTTAGCATGGAATCAGCCCCAGCATTTT
cdr3_aa: CATSRGGQGLAWNQPQHF

v_call: TRBV5-1
clone_size: -
d_call: -
j_call: TRBJ2-5
cdr3_nt: TGCGCCAGCACGGGTTACCAAGAGACCCAGTACTTC
cdr3_aa: CASTGYQETQYF

v_call: TRBV29-1
clone_size: -
d_call: -
j_call: TRBJ2-7
cdr3_nt: TGCAGCGCTGGGGACCTGACTAGATACGAGCAGTACTTC
cdr3_aa: CSAGDLTRYEQYF

v_call: TRBV19
clone_size: -
d_call: TRBD1
j_call: TRBJ1-6
cdr3_nt: TGTGCCAGTAGTATGGGACAGTATAATTCACCCCTCCACTTT
cdr3_aa: CASSMGQYNSPLHF

v_call: TRBV18
clone_size: few
d_call: -
j_call: TRBJ1-6
cdr3_nt: TGTGCCAGCTCACCACCCCAGGGCGCAATTAATTCACCCCTCCACTTT
cdr3_aa: CASSPPQGAINSPLHF

v_call: TRBV6-5
clone_size: -
d_call: TRBD2
j_call: TRBJ2-5
cdr3_nt: TGTGCCAGCACTGCCCGACTAGCGGGAGACGAGACCCAGTACTTC
cdr3_aa: CASTARLAGDETQYF

v_call: TRBV4-2
clone_size: once
d_call: TRBD2
j_call: TRBJ2-1
cdr3_nt: TGTGCCAGCAGCCAAGATTTGATGGGGGAGGGCAGGCACAATGAGCAGTTCTTC
cdr3_aa: CASSQDLMGEGRHNEQFF